This passage covers 16 T cell receptor beta chains from one sample sequenced in a study of CD8 T cells in ankylosing spondylitis. General study findings and limits: Several highly homologous variants made up a TCR beta motif, and this motif appeared characteristic of ankylosing spondylitis blood.

These receptors' targets are unknown. MiXCR, applied by TCRdb to the 5' RACE reads, yields one record per CDR3 protein. Of 500,000 to 650,000 distinct CDR3 sequences in the sample, about 5.4% are singletons; the top ten hold around 3.4%. Sequencing used blood, either unsorted or a sorted T cell fraction (not recorded which). The receptor source for this set is a male donor with ankylosing spondylitis.

This clonotype was seen repeatedly, ten times or more. The V call is TRBV9, the J call TRBJ2-3; unclear D gene. The CDR3 runs 12 residues. Trimming shortened V by 4 bases and J by 2 bases, and 5 bases separated the two germline ends. CDR1 is SGDLS and CDR2 is YYNGEE in the germline V gene. CDR3: CASSPHTDTQYF. DNA of the CDR3: TGTGCCAGCAGCCCTCACACAGATACGCAGTATTTT.

V and J are TRBV5-1 and TRBJ2-5, with D tentatively TRBD2 (6 bases). This CDR3 has 14 residues. Trimming cost V 4 bases and J 5 bases, with 15 bases left between them. The V gene's germline CDR1 is SGHRS and CDR2 YFSETQ. DNA for the CDR3: TGCGCCAGCAGCCGGGAGCTCGGAGGGGAGACCCAGTACTTC. This sequence encodes CASSRELGGETQYF.

This clonotype was counted ten times or more. Written as DNA, the CDR3 is TGCGCCAGCAGCCAAGACGGTGTGGAGGGGGGAGAGACCCAGTACTTC. This gives the protein CASSQDGVEGGETQYF. V gene TRBV4-3 combines with J gene TRBJ2-5; D assignment may be TRBD1 or TRBD2 (6 bases each). V lost 0 bases, J lost 4 bases, and 15 bases lay in between. Germline assignment: CDR1 LGHNA and CDR2 YSLEER. The length of the CDR3 is 16 residues.

The genes are TRBV20-1 and TRBJ1-2, with D unresolved. This CDR3 is 10 amino acids long. In germline, CDR1 is DFQATT, CDR2 SNEGSKA (reference sequence). Trimming cost V 6 bases and J 3 bases, with 5 bases left between them. In nucleotides, the CDR3 is TGCAGTGCCAATTACTATGGCTACACCTTC. It is translated as CSANYYGYTF.

This clonotype occurred many times. The rearrangement uses TRBV6-2 or TRBV6-3 and TRBJ2-1; no firm D call. The CDR3 is made up of 14 amino acids. The V end lost 5 bases, the J end lost 3 bases, and 11 bases lay between the germline ends. The germline V gene has CDR1 MNHEY and CDR2 SVGEGT. CDR3 bases: TGTGCCAGCAGTCCTCGGGTTATCTACAATGAGCAGTTCTTC. Its protein product is CASSPRVIYNEQFF.

There are many counts of this clonotype. This sequence joins TRBV7-2 and TRBJ2-2; possible D gene TRBD1, 6 bases. The CDR3 covers 11 residues. Trimming took off 4 bases at V and 13 bases at J, with 10 bases between the two ends. Germline V gene lookup returns CDR1 SGHTA and CDR2 FQGNSA. CDR3: CASSYGQPLFF. In DNA form, the CDR3 reads TGTGCCAGCAGCTATGGACAGCCGCTGTTTTTT.

Ten or more counts support this clonotype. V usage is TRBV7-9 and J usage is TRBJ1-1; D not resolved. The germline gives CDR1 SEHNR, CDR2 FQNEAQ (reference sequence). V gave up 6 bases and J gave up 6 bases, with 8 bases separating them. This CDR3 contains 11 residues. CDR3 coding DNA: TGTGCCAGCAGGATCGGGCCTGAAGCTTTCTTT. Translation gives CASRIGPEAFF.

This clonotype came up many times. This chain links TRBV2 with TRBJ2-3; TRBD2 agrees at 12 bases. J was trimmed by 5 bases and V by 5 bases; bases with no gene match: 2. In germline, CDR1 is SNHLY, CDR2 FYNNEI. The CDR3 loop spans 14 amino acids. The CDR3 here is CASSPTSGGDTQYF. DNA for the CDR3: TGTGCCAGCAGTCCGACTAGCGGGGGAGATACGCAGTATTTT.

This clonotype was seen more than once but under ten times. The V call is TRBV19, the J call TRBJ2-1; 9 bases are shared with TRBD2. Germline V gene lookup returns CDR1 LNHDA and CDR2 SQIVND (reference sequence). The CDR3 spans 15 residues. Unmatched junction bases numbered 7, after V lost 8 bases and J lost 2 bases. The CDR3, as DNA: TGTGCCAGTGCAGAGGCGGGGGGGACCTACAATGAGCAGTTCTTC. This translates into CASAEAGGTYNEQFF.

This clonotype showed up just once. The chain links TRBV6-2 or TRBV6-3 to TRBJ2-7; no firm D call. Trimming shortened V by 0 bases and J by 0 bases, and 15 bases separated the two germline ends. Per germline, CDR1 MNHEY and CDR2 SVGEGT. The CDR3 contains 17 residues. The CDR3 coding sequence is TGTGCCAGCAGTTACTCGATGGCCGGAGCCAGCTCCTACGAGCAGTACTTC. Its translation: CASSYSMAGASSYEQYF.

In this sample, this clonotype turned up many times. The rearrangement joins TRBV4-1 to TRBJ2-5, with D perhaps TRBD1 or TRBD2 (5 bases each). Trimming pared 4 bases from V and 2 bases from J, leaving 14 bases between. The CDR3 length is 15 residues. The germline gives CDR1 MGHRA, CDR2 YSYEKL. The CDR3 sequence: CASSREGPGQETQYF. The CDR3 coding sequence is TGCGCCAGCAGCCGAGAGGGACCAGGACAAGAGACCCAGTACTTC.

A few counts support this clonotype. The V call is TRBV7-3, the J call TRBJ2-2, with no clear D. The germline V and J ends were trimmed by 0 bases and 6 bases, with 11 bases remaining between them. The CDR3 covers 15 residues. In germline, CDR1 is SGHTA, CDR2 FQGTGA. This CDR3 reads CASSLTVDPAGELFF. CDR3 DNA sequence: TGTGCCAGCAGCTTAACCGTGGACCCCGCCGGGGAGCTGTTTTTT.

This chain uses TRBV7-8 with TRBJ2-3, with 9 positions matching TRBD2. After removal of 1 base from V and 5 bases from J, the junction contained 7 bases not matched to a gene. CDR1 and CDR2 from the germline V gene are SGHVS and FQNEAQ. The CDR3 loop spans 16 amino acids. The CDR3 region is CASSLVGLARGDTQYF. The DNA of the CDR3 is TGTGCCAGCAGCTTAGTGGGACTAGCCCGGGGAGATACGCAGTATTTT.

This clonotype was found a few times. J is TRBJ2-7 and V is TRBV6-5; a weak D match, TRBD1 (6 bases). The V end lost 4 bases, the J end lost 3 bases, and 16 bases lay between the germline ends. Germline V gene sequence: CDR1 MNHEY, CDR2 SVGAGI. This CDR3 comprises 15 residues. The CDR3 sequence is CASSSRTRGHYEQYF. The DNA of the CDR3 is TGTGCCAGCAGTTCACGTACCAGGGGCCACTACGAGCAGTACTTC.

This clonotype was picked up many times. The chain has TRBV29-1 and TRBJ1-1; D is uncertain. The V and J ends lost 7 bases and 1 base respectively, with 13 bases between them. Germline lookup yields CDR1 SQVTM and CDR2 ANQGSEA. The CDR3 spans 13 residues. The CDR3 sequence: CSAQEGTNTEAFF. CDR3 DNA: TGCAGCGCCCAAGAGGGAACGAACACTGAAGCTTTCTTT.

Only a few counts were recorded for this clonotype. CDR3 in amino acids: CASSSARQGIYEQYF. The CDR3 bases are TGTGCCAGCAGCTCCGCTCGACAGGGGATCTACGAGCAGTACTTC. The chain uses TRBV11-2 and TRBJ2-7, with TRBD1 identical over 8 bases. The junction had 8 bases not matched to a gene; V was cut back by 4 bases and J by 3 bases. The CDR3 covers 15 residues. Per the germline V gene, CDR1 is SGHAT and CDR2 is FQNNGV.